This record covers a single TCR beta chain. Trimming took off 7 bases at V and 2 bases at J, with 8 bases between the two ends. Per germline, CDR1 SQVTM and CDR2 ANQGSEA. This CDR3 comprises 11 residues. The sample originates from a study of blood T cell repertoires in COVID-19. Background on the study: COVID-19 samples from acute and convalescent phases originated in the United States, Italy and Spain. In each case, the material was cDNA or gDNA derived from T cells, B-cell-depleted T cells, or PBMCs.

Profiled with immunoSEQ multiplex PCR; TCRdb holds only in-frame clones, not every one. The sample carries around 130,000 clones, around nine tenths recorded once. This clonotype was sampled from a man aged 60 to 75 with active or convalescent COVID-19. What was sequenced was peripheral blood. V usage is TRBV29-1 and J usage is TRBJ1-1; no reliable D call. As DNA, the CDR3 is TGCAGCGCCGTGACTAACACTGAAGCTTTCTTT. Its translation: CSAVTNTEAFF.